This T cell receptor beta chain was observed in a study of OX40 agonist ivuxolimab in advanced cancers. Background on the study: Administration of intravenous ivuxolimab to patients occurred every 2 weeks at 0.01 to 10 mg/kg. Findings and limits, study-wide: CD4+ T cells averaged fewer expanded clones than CD8+ T cells.

The method was immunoSEQ multiplex PCR; TCRdb's version includes in-frame clones alone and lacks a portion of them. Of just over 90,000 clones in the sample, about 90% were seen once. As for this clone: As yet, its antigen is unknown.

Germline CDR1 is LGHNA and CDR2 is YSLEER. Trimming at V came to 0 bases and at J to 4 bases, leaving 4 bases not matched to a gene. The CDR3 sequence is 15 residues long. The sequencing here drew on CD4+ or CD8+ T cells sorted from blood, taken in a trial of the OX40 agonist ivuxolimab. The sequence was collected from an adult with an advanced solid tumor such as melanoma, head and neck, liver or kidney cancer. The chain is built from TRBV4-3 and TRBJ2-7; 9 bases agree with TRBD2. CDR3 coding DNA: TGCGCCAGCAGCCAAGATAGACTAGCGGCATACGAGCAGTACTTC. This sequence encodes CASSQDRLAAYEQYF.